Sequencing of this TCR beta chain was carried out in a study of blood T cell repertoires in COVID-19. The wider study: Some COVID-19 samples were acute and others convalescent; all came from the United States, Italy and Spain.

The authors' processing: It was from reference gene primer amplification that nucleated cell counts were estimated. Repertoires were generated with immunoSEQ multiplex PCR, while TCRdb's copy carries only in-frame clones and drops some. V and J calls and clone size come straight from that table; D and trimming were deduced from the DNA. This table has 300,000 to 450,000 clones, around 87% appearing once. Germline-derived CDR1 and CDR2 are MGHRA and YSYEKL. With 4 bases removed from V and 0 bases from J, the gap between germline ends came to 7 bases. The CDR3 spans 14 residues. The TCR was taken from a woman under 40 with COVID-19, enrolled during active disease. The sequencing input was peripheral blood. The genes are TRBV4-1 and TRBJ1-5; no clear D. The CDR3 DNA sequence: TGCGCCAGCAGCCCCCCGTATAGCAATCAGCCCCAGCATTTT. Amino acids: CASSPPYSNQPQHF.